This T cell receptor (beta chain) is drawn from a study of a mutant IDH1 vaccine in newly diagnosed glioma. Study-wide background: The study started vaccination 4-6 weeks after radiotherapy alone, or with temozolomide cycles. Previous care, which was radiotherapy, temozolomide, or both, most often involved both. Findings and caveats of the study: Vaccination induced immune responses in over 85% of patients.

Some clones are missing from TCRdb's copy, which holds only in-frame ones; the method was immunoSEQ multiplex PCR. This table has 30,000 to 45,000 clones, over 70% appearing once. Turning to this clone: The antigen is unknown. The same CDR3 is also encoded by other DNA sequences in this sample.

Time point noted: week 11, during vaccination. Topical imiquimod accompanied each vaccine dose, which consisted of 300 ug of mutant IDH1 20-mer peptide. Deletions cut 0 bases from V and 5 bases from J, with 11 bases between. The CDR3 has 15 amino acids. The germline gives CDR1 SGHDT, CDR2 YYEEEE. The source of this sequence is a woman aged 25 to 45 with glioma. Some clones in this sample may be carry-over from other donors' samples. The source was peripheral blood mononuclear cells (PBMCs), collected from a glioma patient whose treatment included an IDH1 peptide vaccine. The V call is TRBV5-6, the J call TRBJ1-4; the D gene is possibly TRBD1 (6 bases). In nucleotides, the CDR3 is TGTGCCAGCAGCTTGGGTACAGGGAAAAATGAAAAACTGTTTTTT. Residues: CASSLGTGKNEKLFF.